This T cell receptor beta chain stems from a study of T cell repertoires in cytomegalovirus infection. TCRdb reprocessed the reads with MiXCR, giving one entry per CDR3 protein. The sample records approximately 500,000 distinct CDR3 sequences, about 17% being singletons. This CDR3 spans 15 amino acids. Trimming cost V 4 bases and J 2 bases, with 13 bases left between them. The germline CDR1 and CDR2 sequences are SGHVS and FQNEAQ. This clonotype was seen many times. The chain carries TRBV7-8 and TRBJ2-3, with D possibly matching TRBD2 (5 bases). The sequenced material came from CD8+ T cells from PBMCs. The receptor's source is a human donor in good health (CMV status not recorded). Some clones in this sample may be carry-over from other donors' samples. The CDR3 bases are TGTGCCAGCAGCTCCCGAGAGGGTCCCACAGATACGCAGTATTTT. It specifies CASSSREGPTDTQYF.